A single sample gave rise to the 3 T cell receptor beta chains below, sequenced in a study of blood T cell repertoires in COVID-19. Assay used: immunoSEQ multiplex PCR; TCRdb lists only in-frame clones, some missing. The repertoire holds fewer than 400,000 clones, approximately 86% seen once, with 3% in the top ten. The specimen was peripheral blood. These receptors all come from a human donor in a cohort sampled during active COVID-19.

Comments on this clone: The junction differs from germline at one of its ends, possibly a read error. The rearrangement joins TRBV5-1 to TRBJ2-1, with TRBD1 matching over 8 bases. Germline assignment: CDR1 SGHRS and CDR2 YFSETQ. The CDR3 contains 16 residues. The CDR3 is CASRLGVGQGYNEQFF. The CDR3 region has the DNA TGCGCCAGCAGGTTGGGGGTAGGACAGGGCTACAATGAGCAGTTCTTC. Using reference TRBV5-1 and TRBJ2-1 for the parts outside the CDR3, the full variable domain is KAGVTQTPRYLIKTRGQQVTLSCSPISGHRSVSWYQQTPGQGLQFLFEYFSETQRNKGNFPGRFSGRQFSNSRSEMNVSTLELGDSALYLCASRLGVGQGYNEQFFGPGTRLTVL.

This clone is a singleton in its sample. DNA for the CDR3: TGTGCCAGCAGCTTAAGGGAGGGGTCCTACAATGAGCAGTTCTTC. Its protein is CASSLREGSYNEQFF. The V gene is TRBV7-9, the J gene TRBJ2-1; TRBD2 matches at 7 bases. The CDR3 runs to 15 residues. The V and J ends lost 2 bases and 1 base, in that order; junction bases with no gene match: 2. Germline lookup yields CDR1 SEHNR and CDR2 FQNEAQ (reference sequence).

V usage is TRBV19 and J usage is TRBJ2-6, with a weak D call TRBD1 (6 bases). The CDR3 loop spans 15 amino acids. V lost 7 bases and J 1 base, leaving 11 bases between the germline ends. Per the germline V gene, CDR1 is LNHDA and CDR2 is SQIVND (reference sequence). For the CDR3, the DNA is TGTGCCAGTAATCGACAGGTGTCTGGGGCCAACGTCCTGACTTTC. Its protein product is CASNRQVSGANVLTF.